This T cell receptor (beta chain) comes out of a study of blood T cell repertoires in COVID-19. Study in general: Samples of COVID-19 (acute and convalescent) were obtained from the United States, Italy and Spain. PBMCs, B-cell-depleted T cells, or T cells were the source of the cDNA or gDNA that made up the material.

How the authors handled the data: How many nucleated cells were present was estimated from reference gene primer amplification. Generated by immunoSEQ multiplex PCR, the TCRdb table keeps only in-frame clones and is missing some. The V and J calls and clone size are taken from that table; D and trimming were inferred from the DNA. Of around 97,000 clones listed, about 90% were seen once; the top ten hold about 6.3%. The clonotype was recovered from a human donor in a cohort sampled during active COVID-19. The material sequenced was peripheral blood.

The CDR3 coding sequence is TGTGCCAGCAGTGAACCGCAGGGAGGCAATGAGCAGTTCTTC. This gives the protein CASSEPQGGNEQFF. The V and J genes are TRBV6-1 and TRBJ2-1; D possibly corresponds to TRBD2 (6 bases). CDR3 size: 14 residues. CDR1 is MNHNS, CDR2 SASEGT, per germline. V lost 2 bases to trimming and J lost 6 bases, with 11 bases between them.